This TCR beta chain emerged from a study of shared T cell receptors in the human thymus. The germline CDR1 and CDR2 sequences are MGHDK and SYGVNS. The V gene end was trimmed by 2 bases and the J gene end by 7 bases; junction bases not matched to a gene: 3. This CDR3 spans 13 amino acids. This clone was counted a single time. Produced via immunoSEQ multiplex PCR; TCRdb's table is partial and in-frame only. The sample yields about 610,000 clones, 88% seen once. These data also formed part of another study, on human thymus T cells. As that report states: From resections taken during corrective heart surgery, the thymus tissue was obtained.

The sample consisted of thymocytes. The chain couples TRBV25-1 to TRBJ1-2; the match to TRBD1 covers 8 bases. The sequence came from a boy in the first two years of life with a congenital heart defect. The CDR3, as DNA: TGTGCCAGCAGTGAAACAGGGGGAAGTGGCTACACCTTC. This translates into CASSETGGSGYTF.